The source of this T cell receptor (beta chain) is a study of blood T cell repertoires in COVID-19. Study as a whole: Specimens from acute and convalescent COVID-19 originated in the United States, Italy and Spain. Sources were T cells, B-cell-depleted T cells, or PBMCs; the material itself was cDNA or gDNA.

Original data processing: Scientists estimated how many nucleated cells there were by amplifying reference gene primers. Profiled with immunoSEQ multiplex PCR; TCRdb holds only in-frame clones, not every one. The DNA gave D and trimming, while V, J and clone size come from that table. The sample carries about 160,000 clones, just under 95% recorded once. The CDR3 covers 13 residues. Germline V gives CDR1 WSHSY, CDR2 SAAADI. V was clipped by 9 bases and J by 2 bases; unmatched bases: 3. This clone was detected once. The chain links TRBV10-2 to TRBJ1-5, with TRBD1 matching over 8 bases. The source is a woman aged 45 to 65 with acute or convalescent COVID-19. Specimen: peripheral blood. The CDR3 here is CASKGQGNQPQHF. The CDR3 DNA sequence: TGCGCCAGTAAGGGACAGGGCAATCAGCCCCAGCATTTT.